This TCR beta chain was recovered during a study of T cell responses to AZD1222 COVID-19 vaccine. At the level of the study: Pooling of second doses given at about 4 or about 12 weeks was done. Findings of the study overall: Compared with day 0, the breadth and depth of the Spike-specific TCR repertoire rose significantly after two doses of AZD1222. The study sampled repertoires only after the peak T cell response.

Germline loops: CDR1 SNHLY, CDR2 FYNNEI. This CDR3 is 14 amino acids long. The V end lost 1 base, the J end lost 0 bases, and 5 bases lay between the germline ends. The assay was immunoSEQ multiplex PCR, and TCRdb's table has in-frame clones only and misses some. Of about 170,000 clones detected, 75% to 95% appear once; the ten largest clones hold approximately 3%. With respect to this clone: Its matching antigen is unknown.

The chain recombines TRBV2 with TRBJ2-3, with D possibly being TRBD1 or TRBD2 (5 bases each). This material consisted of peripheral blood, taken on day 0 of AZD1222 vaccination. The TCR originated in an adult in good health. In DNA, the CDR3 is TGTGCCAGCAGTGAAGGGGGGAGCACAGATACGCAGTATTTT. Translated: CASSEGGSTDTQYF.